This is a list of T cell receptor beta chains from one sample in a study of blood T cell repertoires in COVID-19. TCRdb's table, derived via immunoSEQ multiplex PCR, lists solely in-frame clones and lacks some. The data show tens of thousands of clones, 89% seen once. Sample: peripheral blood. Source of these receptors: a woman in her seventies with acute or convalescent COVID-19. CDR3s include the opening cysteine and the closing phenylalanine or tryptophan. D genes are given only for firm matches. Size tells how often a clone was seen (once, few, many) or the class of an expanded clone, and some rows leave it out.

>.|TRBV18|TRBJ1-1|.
CASSPSQNTEAFF
TGTGCCAGCTCACCGTCCCAGAACACTGAAGCTTTCTTT
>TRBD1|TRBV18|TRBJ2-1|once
CASSLYPGQGGHEQFF
TGTGCCAGCTCGTTATATCCGGGACAGGGGGGCCATGAGCAGTTCTTC
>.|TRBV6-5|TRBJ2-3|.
CASSKGGVTDTQYF
TGTGCCAGCAGCAAGGGGGGGGTCACAGATACGCAGTATTTT
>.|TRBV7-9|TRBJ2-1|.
CASSLGTHSWGLNNEQFF
TGTGCCAGCAGCTTAGGGACACATAGCTGGGGGCTTAACAATGAGCAGTTCTTC
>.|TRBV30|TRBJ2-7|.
CARGTPPYEQYF
TGTGCCCGAGGGACTCCCCCCTACGAGCAGTACTTC
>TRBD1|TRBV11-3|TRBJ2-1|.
CASSLDSGTGVYEQFF
TGTGCCAGCAGCTTAGACTCCGGGACAGGGGTTTATGAGCAGTTCTTC
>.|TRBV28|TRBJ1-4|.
CASTRPAPGQPNEKLFF
TGTGCCAGCACCAGGCCAGCCCCGGGACAACCTAATGAAAAACTGTTTTTT
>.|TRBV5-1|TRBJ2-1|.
CASSFTNTYNEQFF
TGCGCCAGCAGCTTTACTAACACCTACAATGAGCAGTTCTTC
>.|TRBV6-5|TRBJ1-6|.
CASSLSTGHYNSPLHF
TGTGCCAGCAGTTTATCCACAGGACACTATAATTCACCCCTCCACTTT
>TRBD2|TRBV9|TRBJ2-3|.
CASSPGTSGGVSDTQYF
TGTGCCAGCAGCCCAGGGACTAGCGGGGGGGTGTCAGATACGCAGTATTTT